These 8 T cell receptor beta chains came from one sample sequenced in a study of human CD8 memory T cell subsets (dated by TCRdb to the early 2020s). A Human TCR Profiling Kit was used to prepare UMI-labeled 5' RACE TCRbeta libraries. Reprocessed by TCRdb, the reads give a single entry per CDR3 protein sequence, without DNA. The table held for this sample gives roughly 5,000 distinct CDR3 sequences. The top ten clones comprise 35% to 40% of the sample. The sequenced material came from CD8+ T cells from PBMCs. Source of these receptors: a human donor in good health.

V usage is TRBV9 and J usage is TRBJ2-2; TCRdb selects TRBD2, and the lack of DNA leaves this call unchecked. This CDR3 comprises 15 residues. From germline, CDR1 is SGDLS and CDR2 YYNGEE. CDR3: CASSGGAGVAGELFF. The variable domain in full, with the rest retrieved from reference TRBV9 and TRBJ2-2, is DSGVTQTPKHLITATGQRVTLRCSPRSGDLSVYWYQQSLDQGLQFLIQYYNGEERAKGNILERFSAQQFPDLHSELNLSSLELGDSALYFCASSGGAGVAGELFFGEGSRLTVL.

This sequence joins TRBV7-8 and TRBJ2-3; with no DNA, the TCRdb D assignment of TRBD1 cannot be verified. From germline, CDR1 is SGHVS and CDR2 FQNEAQ. The CDR3 length is 11 residues. The CDR3 spells CASSGGQPQYF.

This clonotype shows up as large by frequency. This chain uses TRBV5-8 with TRBJ2-7. The CDR3 has 11 residues. Germline V gene data show CDR1 as SGHTS and CDR2 as YDEGEE. This CDR3 reads CASSLWSEQYF.

This clonotype shows up as medium-sized by frequency. The V gene is TRBV4-2, the J gene TRBJ2-3; the D gene TCRdb calls, TRBD1, cannot be checked with no DNA. CDR1 and CDR2 from the germline V gene are LGHNA and YNFKEQ. The CDR3 runs to 16 residues. The CDR3 region is CASSQDGGQGVDTQYF.

This chain joins TRBV6-1 and TRBJ2-7; with no DNA, the TCRdb D assignment of TRBD1 cannot be verified. Germline V lookup: CDR1 MNHNS, CDR2 SASEGT. The CDR3 length is 13 residues. The CDR3 sequence: CASGGGENYEQYF.

The V call is TRBV15, the J call TRBJ2-7; there is no DNA to check the TCRdb D call of TRBD1. CDR1 and CDR2 from the germline V gene are LNHNV and YYDKDF (reference sequence). The CDR3 covers 16 residues. The CDR3 reads CATSRDRDRGPHEQYF.

By frequency, this clonotype registers medium-sized. This sequence joins TRBV7-2 and TRBJ1-6; TCRdb outputs TRBD1, but without DNA this stays unchecked. CDR1 and CDR2 (germline): SGHTA, FQGNSA. The CDR3 totals 16 residues. CDR3 loop: CASSLSGGAVNSPLHF.

The chain carries TRBV7-9 and TRBJ2-7; there is no DNA to check the TCRdb D call of TRBD1. The CDR3 has 14 amino acids. CDR1 and CDR2 from the germline V gene are SEHNR and FQNEAQ (reference sequence). CDR3 residues: CASSNPGTGNEQYF.